This paragraph covers one TCR beta chain sequence. The record originates from a study of blood T cell repertoires in COVID-19. Whole-study context: Samples came from the United States, Italy and Spain, spanning acute and convalescent COVID-19. T cells, B-cell-depleted T cells, or PBMCs supplied cDNA or gDNA.

The table came from immunoSEQ multiplex PCR; TCRdb's copy has only in-frame clones and leaves some out. The table has about 210,000 clones, around 92% seen once; the top ten hold about 8.1%. Unmatched junction bases numbered 4, after V lost 3 bases and J lost 6 bases. The germline gives CDR1 MGHRA, CDR2 YSYEKL. The CDR3 runs 14 residues. V and J are TRBV4-1 and TRBJ2-2, with 7 bases aligning to TRBD1. Sequencing was done on a sample of PBMCs or T cells enriched from blood (not recorded which). This clonotype was obtained from a young woman who had recovered from COVID-19. The CDR3 DNA follows: TGCGCCAGCAGCCAGGGGCAGGGGGCCGGGGAGCTGTTTTTT. Residues: CASSQGQGAGELFF.